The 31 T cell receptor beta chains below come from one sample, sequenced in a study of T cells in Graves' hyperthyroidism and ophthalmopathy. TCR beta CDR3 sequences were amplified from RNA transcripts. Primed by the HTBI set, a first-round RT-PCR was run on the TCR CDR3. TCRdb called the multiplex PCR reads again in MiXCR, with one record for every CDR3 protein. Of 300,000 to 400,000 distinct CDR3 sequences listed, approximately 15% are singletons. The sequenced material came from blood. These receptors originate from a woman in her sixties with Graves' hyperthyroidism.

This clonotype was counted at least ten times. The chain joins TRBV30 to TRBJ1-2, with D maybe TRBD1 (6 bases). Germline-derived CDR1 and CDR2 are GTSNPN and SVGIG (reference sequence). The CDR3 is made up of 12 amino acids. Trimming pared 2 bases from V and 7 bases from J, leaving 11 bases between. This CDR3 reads CAWSLGAGGYTF. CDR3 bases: TGTGCCTGGAGTCTGGGGGCGGGTGGCTACACCTTC.

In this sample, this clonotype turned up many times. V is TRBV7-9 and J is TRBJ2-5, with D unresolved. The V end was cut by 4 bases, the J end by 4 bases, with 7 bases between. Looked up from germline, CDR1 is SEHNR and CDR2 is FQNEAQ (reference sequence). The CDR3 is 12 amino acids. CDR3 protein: CASSYLGETQYF. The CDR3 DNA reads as TGTGCCAGCAGCTACCTCGGAGAGACCCAGTACTTC.

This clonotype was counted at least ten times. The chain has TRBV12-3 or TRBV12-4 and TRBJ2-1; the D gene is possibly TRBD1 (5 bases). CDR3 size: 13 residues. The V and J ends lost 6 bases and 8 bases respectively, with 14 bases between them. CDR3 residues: CASSPYQGDEQFF. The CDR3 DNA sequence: TGTGCCAGCAGCCCGTACCAGGGCGATGAGCAGTTCTTC.

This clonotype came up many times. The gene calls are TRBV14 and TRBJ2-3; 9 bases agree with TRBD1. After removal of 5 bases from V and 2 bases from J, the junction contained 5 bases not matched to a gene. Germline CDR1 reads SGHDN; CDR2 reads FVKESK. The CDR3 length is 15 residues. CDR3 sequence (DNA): TGTGCCAGCAGCTCACGGACAGGGGACACAGATACGCAGTATTTT. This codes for CASSSRTGDTDTQYF.

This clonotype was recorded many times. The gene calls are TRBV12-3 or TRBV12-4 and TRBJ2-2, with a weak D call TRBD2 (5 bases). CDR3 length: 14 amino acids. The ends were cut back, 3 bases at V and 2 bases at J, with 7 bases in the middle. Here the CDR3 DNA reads TGTGCCAGCAGTTTTGGACTTAACACCGGGGAGCTGTTTTTT. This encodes CASSFGLNTGELFF.

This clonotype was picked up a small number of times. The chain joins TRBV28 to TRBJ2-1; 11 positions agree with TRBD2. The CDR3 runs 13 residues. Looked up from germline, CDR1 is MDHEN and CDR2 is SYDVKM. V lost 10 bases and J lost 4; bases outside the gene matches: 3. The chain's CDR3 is CATGTSGYNEQFF. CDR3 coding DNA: TGTGCCACCGGGACTAGCGGATACAATGAGCAGTTCTTC. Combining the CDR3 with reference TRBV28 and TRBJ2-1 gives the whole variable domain DVKVTQSSRYLVKRTGEKVFLECVQDMDHENMFWYRQDPGLGLRLIYFSYDVKMKEKGDIPEGYSVSREKKERFSLILESASTNQTSMYLCATGTSGYNEQFFGPGTRLTVL.

CDR3 loop: CASSYRRRAGELFF. DNA of the CDR3: TGTGCCAGCAGTTACAGGAGAAGGGCCGGGGAGCTGTTTTTT. The rearrangement joins TRBV6-5 to TRBJ2-2, with D uncertain. The germline gives CDR1 MNHEY, CDR2 SVGAGI. This CDR3 has 14 amino acids. V was cut by 2 bases and J by 6 bases, with 10 bases left in between.

For the CDR3, the DNA is TGCGCCAGCAGCCAAGAGGGCCCCCTTACGGCAGGGCGGTATGGCTACACCTTC. Translating gives CASSQEGPLTAGRYGYTF. The chain uses TRBV4-1 and TRBJ1-2, with D possibly TRBD1 on 5 matching bases. Germline CDR1 reads MGHRA; CDR2 reads YSYEKL. This CDR3 contains 18 residues. V gave up 0 bases and J gave up 5 bases, with 22 bases separating them.

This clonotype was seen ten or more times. The CDR3 coding sequence is TGTGCCAGCAGCCAAGGACGGCTCGCCTATGGCTACACCTTC. Protein sequence: CASSQGRLAYGYTF. The chain links TRBV11-2 to TRBJ1-2; D not certain. The length of the CDR3 is 14 residues. Germline V lookup: CDR1 SGHAT, CDR2 FQNNGV. The V end was cut by 5 bases, the J end by 4 bases, with 14 bases between.

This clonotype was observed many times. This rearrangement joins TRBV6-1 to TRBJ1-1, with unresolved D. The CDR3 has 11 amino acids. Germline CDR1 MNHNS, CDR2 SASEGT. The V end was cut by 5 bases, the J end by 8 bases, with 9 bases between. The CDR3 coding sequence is TGTGCCAGCAGTTACGTTGGAGAAGCTTTCTTT. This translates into CASSYVGEAFF.

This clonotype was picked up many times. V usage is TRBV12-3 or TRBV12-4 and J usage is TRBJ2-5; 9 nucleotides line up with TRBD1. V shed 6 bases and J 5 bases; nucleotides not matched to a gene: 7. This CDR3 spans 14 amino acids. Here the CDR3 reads CASSRTGAQETQYF. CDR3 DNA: TGTGCCAGCAGCAGGACAGGGGCTCAGGAGACCCAGTACTTC.

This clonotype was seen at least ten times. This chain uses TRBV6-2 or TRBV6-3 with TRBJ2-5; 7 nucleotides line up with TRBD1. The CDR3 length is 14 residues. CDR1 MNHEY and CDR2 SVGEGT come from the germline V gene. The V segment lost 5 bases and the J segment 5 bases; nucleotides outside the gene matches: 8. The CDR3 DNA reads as TGTGCCAGCAGTCAGCAACTCAGGGGGGAGACCCAGTACTTC. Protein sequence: CASSQQLRGETQYF.

This CDR3 is CASSYSIRQTSGSTGELFF. For the CDR3, the DNA is TGTGCCAGCAGTTACTCGATTCGGCAGACTAGCGGGAGCACCGGGGAGCTGTTTTTT. V and J are TRBV6-2 or TRBV6-3 and TRBJ2-2, with 12 bases identical to TRBD2. Trimming removed 0 bases from V and 4 bases from J; junction bases left unmatched: 9. The germline CDR1 and CDR2 sequences are MNHEY and SVGEGT. The CDR3 runs 19 residues.

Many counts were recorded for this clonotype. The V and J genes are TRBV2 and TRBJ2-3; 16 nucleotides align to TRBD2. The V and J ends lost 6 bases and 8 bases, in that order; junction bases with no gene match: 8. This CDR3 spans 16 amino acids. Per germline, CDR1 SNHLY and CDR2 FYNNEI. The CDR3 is CASSEGLAGGFGTQYF. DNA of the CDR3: TGTGCCAGCAGCGAGGGACTAGCGGGAGGGTTCGGTACGCAGTATTTT.

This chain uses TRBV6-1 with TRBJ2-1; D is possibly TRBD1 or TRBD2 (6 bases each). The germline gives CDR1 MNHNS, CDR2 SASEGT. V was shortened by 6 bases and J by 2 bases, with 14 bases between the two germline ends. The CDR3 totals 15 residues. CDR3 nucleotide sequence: TGTGCCAGCAGGAGGGGGGATGGGCCCTACAATGAGCAGTTCTTC. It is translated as CASRRGDGPYNEQFF.

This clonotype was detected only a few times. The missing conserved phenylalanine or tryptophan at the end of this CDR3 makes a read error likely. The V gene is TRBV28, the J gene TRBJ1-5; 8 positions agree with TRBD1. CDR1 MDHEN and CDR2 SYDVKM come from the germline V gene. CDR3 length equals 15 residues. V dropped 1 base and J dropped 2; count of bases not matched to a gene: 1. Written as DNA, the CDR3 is TGTGCCAGCAGTTTATCGGACAGGGGCAATCAGCCCCAGCATCTT. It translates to CASSLSDRGNQPQHL.

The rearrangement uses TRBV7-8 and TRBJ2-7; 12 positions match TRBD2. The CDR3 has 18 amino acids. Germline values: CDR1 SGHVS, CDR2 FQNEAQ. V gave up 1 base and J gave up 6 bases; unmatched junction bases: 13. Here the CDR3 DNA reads TGTGCCAGCAGCTTAGTACCCCCGACTAGCGGGAGACGGTCCGAGCAGTACTTC. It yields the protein CASSLVPPTSGRRSEQYF.

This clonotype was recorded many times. The CDR3 loop reads CSAGGLAGGSTDTQYF. In DNA form, the CDR3 reads TGCAGTGCTGGAGGACTAGCGGGAGGGAGCACAGATACGCAGTATTTT. The J gene is TRBJ2-3, the V gene TRBV20-1, with 15 bases matching TRBD2. Germline CDR1 DFQATT, CDR2 SNEGSKA (reference sequence). This CDR3 region has 16 residues. Losses at the gene ends were 5 bases for V and 0 bases for J; bases not matched to a gene: 3.

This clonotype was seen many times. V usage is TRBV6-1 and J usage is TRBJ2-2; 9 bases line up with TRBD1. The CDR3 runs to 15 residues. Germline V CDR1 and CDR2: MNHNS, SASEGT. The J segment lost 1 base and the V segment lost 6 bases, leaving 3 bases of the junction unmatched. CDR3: CASSRTGENTGELFF. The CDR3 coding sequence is TGTGCCAGCAGCCGGACAGGGGAGAACACCGGGGAGCTGTTTTTT.

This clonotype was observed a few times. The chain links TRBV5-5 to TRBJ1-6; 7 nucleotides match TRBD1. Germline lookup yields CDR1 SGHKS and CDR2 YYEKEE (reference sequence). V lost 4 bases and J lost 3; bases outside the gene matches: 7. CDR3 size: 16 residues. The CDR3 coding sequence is TGTGCCAGCAGCACTCGGACAGGATACTATAATTCACCCCTCCACTTT. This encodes CASSTRTGYYNSPLHF.

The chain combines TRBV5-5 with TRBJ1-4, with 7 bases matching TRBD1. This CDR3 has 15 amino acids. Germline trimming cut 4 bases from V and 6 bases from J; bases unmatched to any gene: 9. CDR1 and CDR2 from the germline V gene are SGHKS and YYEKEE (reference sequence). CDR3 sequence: CASSPSGTVDEKLFF. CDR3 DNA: TGTGCCAGCAGCCCGTCCGGGACAGTGGATGAAAAACTGTTTTTT.

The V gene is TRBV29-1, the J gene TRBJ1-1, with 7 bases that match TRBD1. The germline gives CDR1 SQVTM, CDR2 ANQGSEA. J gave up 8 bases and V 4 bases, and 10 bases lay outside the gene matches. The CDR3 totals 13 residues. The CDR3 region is CSVAPSRGREAFF. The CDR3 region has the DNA TGCAGCGTTGCCCCTTCGAGGGGGCGCGAAGCTTTCTTT.

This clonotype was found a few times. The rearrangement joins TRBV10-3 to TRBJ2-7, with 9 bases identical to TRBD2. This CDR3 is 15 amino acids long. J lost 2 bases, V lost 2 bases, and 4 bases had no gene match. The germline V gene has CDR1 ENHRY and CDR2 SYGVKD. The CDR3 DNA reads TGTGCCATCAGTGAGGAGGTAGCGGGAGCCTACGAGCAGTACTTC. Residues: CAISEEVAGAYEQYF.

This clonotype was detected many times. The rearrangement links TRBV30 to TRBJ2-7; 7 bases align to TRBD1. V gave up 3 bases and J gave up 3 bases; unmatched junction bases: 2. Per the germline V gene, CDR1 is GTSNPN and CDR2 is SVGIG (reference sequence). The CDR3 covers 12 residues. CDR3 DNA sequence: TGTGCCTGGAGCAGGGACAGCTACGAGCAGTACTTC. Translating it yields CAWSRDSYEQYF.

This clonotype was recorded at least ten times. The CDR3: CSARHEGGGGNQPQHF. The DNA for the CDR3 is TGCAGTGCTAGACATGAGGGGGGAGGCGGCAATCAGCCCCAGCATTTT. The chain carries TRBV20-1 and TRBJ1-5; possibly TRBD1 for D (6 bases). V gave up 2 bases and J gave up 2 bases, with 16 bases separating them. The CDR3 runs to 16 residues. Germline V gives CDR1 DFQATT, CDR2 SNEGSKA (reference sequence).

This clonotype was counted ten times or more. DNA of the CDR3: TGTGCCTGGACGGTAGCGGGAGTAGATGAGGAGACCCAGTACTTC. Translation gives CAWTVAGVDEETQYF. The V call is TRBV30, the J call TRBJ2-5; 9 bases agree with TRBD2. CDR1 and CDR2 from the germline V gene are GTSNPN and SVGIG (reference sequence). The V and J ends lost 4 bases and 5 bases, in that order; junction bases with no gene match: 11. This CDR3 has 15 residues.

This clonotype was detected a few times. The CDR3 loop is CASSQAEGRAYEQYF. The CDR3 DNA reads as TGTGCCAGCTCACAGGCGGAGGGGAGGGCCTACGAGCAGTACTTC. The V gene is TRBV18, the J gene TRBJ2-7, with 7 nucleotides matching TRBD2. Germline V CDR1 and CDR2: KGHSH, LQKENI. This CDR3 comprises 15 residues. With V trimmed by 4 bases and J by 2 bases, 8 bases remained unmatched.

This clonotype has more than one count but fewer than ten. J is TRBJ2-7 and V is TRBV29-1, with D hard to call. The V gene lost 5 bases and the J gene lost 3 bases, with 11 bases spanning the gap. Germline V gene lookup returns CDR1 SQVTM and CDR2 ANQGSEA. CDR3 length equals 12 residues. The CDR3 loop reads CSVQRAGYEQYF. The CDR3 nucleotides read TGCAGCGTTCAACGGGCAGGCTACGAGCAGTACTTC.

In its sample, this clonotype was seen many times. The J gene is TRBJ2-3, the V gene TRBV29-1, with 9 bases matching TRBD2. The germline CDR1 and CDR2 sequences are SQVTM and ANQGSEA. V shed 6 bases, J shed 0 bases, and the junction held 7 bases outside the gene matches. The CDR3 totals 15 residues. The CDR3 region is CSVTTSGTSTDTQYF. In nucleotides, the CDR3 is TGCAGCGTAACGACTAGCGGAACTAGCACAGATACGCAGTATTTT.

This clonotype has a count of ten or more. The CDR3 bases are TGTGCCAGCGCGTCCTCGTATGCGCAGTATTTT. Amino acid sequence: CASASSYAQYF. The chain joins TRBV11-1 to TRBJ2-3, with D unresolved. CDR3 length: 11 residues. Trimming pared 8 bases from V and 10 bases from J, leaving 13 bases between. Looked up from germline, CDR1 is SGHAT and CDR2 is FQDESV (reference sequence).

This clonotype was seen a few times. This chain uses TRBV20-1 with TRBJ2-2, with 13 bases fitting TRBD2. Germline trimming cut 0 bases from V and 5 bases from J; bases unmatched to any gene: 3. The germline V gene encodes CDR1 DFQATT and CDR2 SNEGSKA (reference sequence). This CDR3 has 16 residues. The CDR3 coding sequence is TGCAGTGCTAGAGATTGGACTAGCGGGAGTACCGGGGAGCTGTTTTTT. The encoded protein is CSARDWTSGSTGELFF.